Below are 24 T cell receptor beta chains sequenced from a single sample in a study of blood T cells in healthy people across ages. The use of a sample-barcoded 5' primer and a J-beta primer mix characterized a second PCR of roughly 6 to 11 cycles. TCRdb fed the 5' RACE reads into MiXCR, producing one record per CDR3 protein. This sample has about 510,000 distinct CDR3 sequences, with approximately 26% found just once. These sequences were also reported in another study, on T cells of mothers and their children.

The material sequenced was blood. Every receptor here comes from a boy aged 2-15 years in good health.

The gene calls are TRBV10-2 and TRBJ2-3; the match to TRBD2 covers 11 bases. CDR3 length equals 15 residues. V shed 3 bases and J 6 bases; nucleotides not matched to a gene: 5. Germline V gene lookup returns CDR1 WSHSY and CDR2 SAAADI. Here the CDR3 reads CASSDPASGRDTQYF. CDR3 DNA: TGCGCCAGCAGTGACCCCGCTAGCGGGAGGGATACGCAGTATTTT.

The chain has TRBV12-3 or TRBV12-4 and TRBJ2-5; D is unclear. The V end was cut by 3 bases, the J end by 5 bases, with 7 bases between. CDR3 length equals 12 residues. CDR3 in amino acids: CASSFFMETQYF. Here the CDR3 DNA reads TGTGCCAGCAGTTTTTTTATGGAGACCCAGTACTTC.

The chain combines TRBV12-3 or TRBV12-4 with TRBJ2-1; D is undetermined. V was clipped by 5 bases and J by 5 bases, with 13 bases between them. The CDR3 length is 14 residues. The CDR3 loop reads CASSASQSNNEQFF. As DNA, the CDR3 is TGTGCCAGCAGTGCAAGTCAGAGCAACAATGAGCAGTTCTTC.

The chain carries TRBV4-3 and TRBJ2-2, with D unresolved. Trimming removed 3 bases from V and 1 base from J, with 9 bases in between. This CDR3 has 15 amino acids. Germline lookup yields CDR1 LGHNA and CDR2 YSLEER. This CDR3 reads CASSHGSGNTGELFF. The CDR3 nucleotides read TGCGCCAGCAGCCATGGGTCAGGGAACACCGGGGAGCTGTTTTTT.

This clonotype occurred a few times. The rearrangement joins TRBV29-1 to TRBJ1-2; no clear D. The CDR3 has 13 amino acids. Germline V gene sequence: CDR1 SQVTM, CDR2 ANQGSEA. The V and J ends lost 6 bases and 5 bases respectively, with 16 bases between them. CDR3 region: CSVYSSGEYGYTF. In DNA form, the CDR3 reads TGCAGCGTATACTCATCCGGGGAGTATGGCTACACCTTC.

The chain has TRBV20-1 and TRBJ2-1, with 8 nucleotides matching TRBD1. The J call may not be correct, given that the DNA end is closer to TRBJ2-5. The CDR3 has 15 amino acids. CDR1 and CDR2 from the germline V gene are DFQATT and SNEGSKA (reference sequence). CDR3: CSARQNRGSQETQYF. CDR3 coding DNA: TGCAGTGCTAGGCAAAACAGGGGGAGTCAAGAGACCCAGTACTTC.

The chain recombines TRBV23-1 with TRBJ2-5; D is undetermined. The J call is uncertain, as TRBJ2-7 better fits the DNA end. TRBV23-1 is placed among ORFs of uncertain function. This CDR3 has 10 residues. The CDR3 DNA reads as TGCGCCAGCAGTCAGTGCGAGCAGTACTTC. Its protein is CASSQCEQYF.

The chain has TRBV7-9 and TRBJ2-5; D is unresolved. The germline V gene encodes CDR1 SEHNR and CDR2 FQNEAQ (reference sequence). Deletions cut 3 bases from V and 5 bases from J, with 10 bases between. The CDR3 totals 13 residues. The CDR3 DNA sequence: TGTGCCAGCAGCTTCGCCGAGAGGGAGACCCAGTACTTC. Encoded protein: CASSFAERETQYF.

The V call is TRBV6-4, the J call TRBJ2-3; weak D call: TRBD2 (6 bases). The CDR3 loop spans 14 amino acids. V was shortened by 4 bases and J by 0 bases, with 8 bases between the two germline ends. Germline-derived CDR1 and CDR2 are MRHNA and SNTAGT. CDR3 DNA: TGTGCCAGCAGTGGCGGGACTAGCACAGATACGCAGTATTTT. This sequence encodes CASSGGTSTDTQYF.

The chain carries TRBV10-1 and TRBJ1-4; 9 bases map to TRBD1. The germline V gene has CDR1 WNHNN and CDR2 SYGVQD (reference sequence). The CDR3 contains 15 residues. V trimming: 5 bases; J trimming: 5 bases; junction bases outside the gene matches: 6. Here the CDR3 DNA reads TGCGCCAGCAGTCCAAGCGGACAGGGGAATGAAAAACTGTTTTTT. Residues: CASSPSGQGNEKLFF.

This clonotype showed up just a few times. The V call is TRBV5-1, the J call TRBJ1-6, with D maybe TRBD1 (5 bases). CDR3 length: 15 amino acids. With 1 base removed from V and 8 bases from J, the gap between germline ends came to 13 bases. Germline lookup yields CDR1 SGHRS and CDR2 YFSETQ. Written as DNA, the CDR3 is TGCGCCAGCAGCTTGTCGGGACGGGGAGATTCACCCCTCCACTTT. This translates into CASSLSGRGDSPLHF. Full variable domain (outside the CDR3, taken from reference TRBV5-1 and TRBJ1-6): KAGVTQTPRYLIKTRGQQVTLSCSPISGHRSVSWYQQTPGQGLQFLFEYFSETQRNKGNFPGRFSGRQFSNSRSEMNVSTLELGDSALYLCASSLSGRGDSPLHFGNGTRLTVT.

This clonotype was seen a few times. The J gene is TRBJ2-5, the V gene TRBV7-9, with 8 bases fitting TRBD2. The J call could be wrong; TRBJ2-1 is a better fit for the DNA end. Germline loops: CDR1 SEHNR, CDR2 FQNEAQ (reference sequence). This CDR3 is 13 amino acids long. The CDR3 DNA is TGTGCCAGCAGCTGGACTAGCCTGGGCGAGCAGTTCTTC. It is translated as CASSWTSLGEQFF.

This clonotype was seen once. The V call is TRBV5-1, the J call TRBJ2-2; no definite D call. The CDR3 runs to 15 residues. Trimming removed 0 bases from V and 3 bases from J, with 9 bases in between. Germline CDR1 and CDR2: SGHRS and YFSETQ. The CDR3 bases are TGCGCCAGCAGCTTGGGGCAATCCCACACCGGGGAGCTGTTTTTT. Translated, it gives CASSLGQSHTGELFF. Full variable domain (missing parts from reference TRBV5-1 and TRBJ2-2): KAGVTQTPRYLIKTRGQQVTLSCSPISGHRSVSWYQQTPGQGLQFLFEYFSETQRNKGNFPGRFSGRQFSNSRSEMNVSTLELGDSALYLCASSLGQSHTGELFFGEGSRLTVL.

This clonotype was counted a few times. The chain recombines TRBV2 with TRBJ2-5; 9 positions agree with TRBD1. This CDR3 has 17 amino acids. V lost 2 bases to trimming and J lost 2 bases; unmatched junction nucleotides: 9. From germline, CDR1 is SNHLY and CDR2 FYNNEI. The CDR3 sequence is CASSEFPRDRAQETQYF. Written as DNA, the CDR3 is TGTGCCAGCAGTGAATTTCCCCGGGACAGGGCACAAGAGACCCAGTACTTC. The whole variable domain, remainder taken from reference TRBV2 and TRBJ2-5, is EPEVTQTPSHQVTQMGQEVILRCVPISNHLYFYWYRQILGQKVEFLVSFYNNEISEKSEIFDDQFSVERPDGSNFTLKIRSTKLEDSAMYFCASSEFPRDRAQETQYFGPGTRLLVL.

The chain is built from TRBV27 and TRBJ1-1, with D possibly matching TRBD1 (5 bases). The CDR3 consists of 16 residues. Germline CDR1 is MNHEY and CDR2 is SMNVEV (reference sequence). V lost 0 bases, J lost 3 bases, and 14 bases lay in between. This CDR3 is CASSLSRGVSDTEAFF. Written as DNA, the CDR3 is TGTGCCAGCAGTTTATCACGGGGCGTGAGCGACACTGAAGCTTTCTTT.

The DNA for the CDR3 is TGTGCCAGCAGCAAGAAGATGCTAGCGGGAGGGGGGGGCAATGAGCAGTTCTTC. Residues: CASSKKMLAGGGGNEQFF. The chain carries TRBV5-6 and TRBJ2-5; 12 bases map to TRBD2. The assigned J gene may be wrong: the sequence end matches TRBJ2-1 better. Germline loops: CDR1 SGHDT, CDR2 YYEEEE. The CDR3 totals 18 residues.

This clonotype was seen more than once but under ten times. The CDR3 DNA sequence: TGCGCCAGCATCGCAGGAAACTCTGGGGCCAACGTCCTGACTTTC. It specifies CASIAGNSGANVLTF. The chain couples TRBV5-1 to TRBJ2-6; D gene ambiguous. The CDR3 is 15 residues long. Germline loops: CDR1 SGHRS, CDR2 YFSETQ. Trimming shortened V by 6 bases and J by 0 bases, and 10 bases separated the two germline ends.

This clonotype was counted between two and nine times. This sequence joins TRBV6-5 and TRBJ2-2, with a possible D match to TRBD2 (5 bases). CDR1 is MNHEY and CDR2 is SVGAGI in the germline V gene. The CDR3 has 13 residues. Trimming stripped 5 bases from V and 7 bases from J, with 11 bases between. Here the CDR3 reads CASSTTAGGELFF. The CDR3 DNA is TGTGCCAGCAGTACTACGGCGGGCGGGGAGCTGTTTTTT.

The V gene is TRBV29-1, the J gene TRBJ2-5, with TRBD1 as a possible D gene (5 bases). The V gene's germline CDR1 is SQVTM and CDR2 ANQGSEA. The CDR3 covers 11 residues. V was clipped by 6 bases and J by 3 bases, with 8 bases between them. The CDR3 nucleotides read TGCAGCGTCGACAGAGAAGAGACCCAGTACTTC. Amino acid sequence: CSVDREETQYF.

In its sample, this clonotype was seen a few times. The chain uses TRBV30 and TRBJ2-2; 11 nucleotides match TRBD2. The J segment lost 2 bases and the V segment lost 5 bases, leaving 7 bases of the junction unmatched. The germline gives CDR1 GTSNPN, CDR2 SVGIG (reference sequence). The CDR3 length is 16 residues. CDR3 DNA: TGTGCCTGGGCAACGGGACTAGCGGTCAACACCGGGGAGCTGTTTTTT. Translation: CAWATGLAVNTGELFF.

V is TRBV7-9 and J is TRBJ1-5; no reliable D call. V was clipped by 1 base and J by 5 bases, with 9 bases between them. Germline values: CDR1 SEHNR, CDR2 FQNEAQ (reference sequence). This CDR3 has 14 residues. CDR3 sequence reads: CASSLGARDQPQHF. The CDR3 DNA sequence: TGTGCCAGCAGCTTAGGCGCACGCGATCAGCCCCAGCATTTT. The full variable domain, its missing parts supplied by reference TRBV7-9 and TRBJ1-5, is DTGVSQNPRHKITKRGQNVTFRCDPISEHNRLYWYRQTLGQGPEFLTYFQNEAQLEKSRLLSDRFSAERPKGSFSTLEIQRTEQGDSAMYLCASSLGARDQPQHFGDGTRLSIL.

Only a few counts were recorded for this clonotype. The rearrangement joins TRBV29-1 to TRBJ2-5; 16 positions agree with TRBD2. The germline CDR1 and CDR2 sequences are SQVTM and ANQGSEA. The CDR3 runs 18 residues. Trimming at V came to 3 bases and at J to 1 base, leaving 8 bases not matched to a gene. The CDR3 coding sequence is TGCAGCGTTGACGGGGGACTAGCGGGAGGGCTAGTCCAAGAGACCCAGTACTTC. Translation: CSVDGGLAGGLVQETQYF.

The chain is built from TRBV7-9 and TRBJ2-6, with TRBD1 matching 11 bases. The length of the CDR3 is 17 residues. The junction had 2 bases not matched to a gene; V was cut back by 4 bases and J by 0 bases. Germline CDR1 and CDR2: SEHNR and FQNEAQ (reference sequence). DNA of the CDR3: TGTGCCAGCAGCTCGGGACAGGGGGTCTCTGGGGCCAACGTCCTGACTTTC. Protein product: CASSSGQGVSGANVLTF.

Notes on this clonotype: The germline gene is not matched at one end of the junction; a read error may be the cause. The chain is built from TRBV7-2 and TRBJ2-5, with unresolved D. The tail of the sequence fits TRBJ2-7 better, so the J call may be wrong. Germline CDR1 and CDR2: SGHTA and FQGNSA. The CDR3 extends over 13 amino acids. The CDR3 spells CAGSPINAYEQYF. CDR3 DNA: TGTGCCGGCAGCCCCATAAACGCCTACGAGCAGTACTTC.